Below, one TCR beta chain is given with its context. With 0 bases clipped from V and 0 bases from J, the junction kept 3 bases outside the gene matches. CDR1 is GTSNPN, CDR2 SVGIG, per germline (reference sequence). This CDR3 contains 15 residues. The sample is drawn from a study of blood T cell repertoires in COVID-19. Study as a whole: Sources were T cells, B-cell-depleted T cells, or PBMCs; the material itself was cDNA or gDNA.

In the source study's methods: Cell counts per sample came from amplifying reference gene primers. The table came from immunoSEQ multiplex PCR; TCRdb's copy has only in-frame clones and leaves some out. That table is the source of V, J and clone size, and D and trimming were worked out from the DNA. The sample contains over 20,000 clones, roughly 90% of which appear only once. Specimen: peripheral blood. This chain connects TRBV30 to TRBJ2-3; 7 bases line up with TRBD1. This TCR derives from a human donor in a cohort sampled during active COVID-19. The donor label of this sample is uncertain. CDR3 DNA: TGTGCCTGGAGTGTAGGACAGGTTAGCACAGATACGCAGTATTTT. This encodes CAWSVGQVSTDTQYF.